Listed below are T cell receptor beta chains from one sample, sequenced in a study of T cell responses to AZD1222 COVID-19 vaccine. Some clones are missing from TCRdb's copy, which holds only in-frame ones; the method was immunoSEQ multiplex PCR. The data contain about 270,000 clones, around 92% of them singletons. The sequences come from peripheral blood, collected 28 days after the second AZD1222 dose. The receptors originated from an adult who received the AZD1222 COVID-19 vaccine. The CDR3 runs from the conserved cysteine through the conserved F or W. The D gene is left open where the match is weak. The size of a clone is reported for some rows only, either as once, few or many, or as a class for expanded clones.

len,v_gene,d_gene,j_gene,abundance,CDR3aa
14,TRBV7-2,NA,TRBJ2-2,once,CASSLSGITGSLFF
16,TRBV14,TRBD1,TRBJ1-4,NA,CASSQEGGQGYEKLFF
15,TRBV5-1,TRBD1,TRBJ1-2,NA,CASNSLQGAGYGYTF
12,TRBV28,NA,TRBJ2-7,once,CASSSQHYEQYF
15,TRBV28,NA,TRBJ1-2,NA,CASSLMQVGRNGYTF
14,TRBV19,NA,TRBJ2-2,once,CASREGGDTGELFF
13,TRBV24-1,NA,TRBJ2-3,NA,CATSDYSTDTQYF
13,TRBV7-2,TRBD1,TRBJ1-5,few,CASGRGGNQPQHF
14,TRBV7-2,NA,TRBJ1-5,NA,CASSLERGRQPQHF
13,TRBV28,TRBD1,TRBJ1-2,NA,CASSLGQGLGYTF
13,TRBV2,NA,TRBJ1-2,NA,CASSAQLNYGYTF
15,TRBV7-2,TRBD2,TRBJ2-3,NA,CASTRTSGPGDTQYF
12,TRBV5-6,TRBD1,TRBJ2-7,NA,CASSFTSRGLYF
13,TRBV29-1,NA,TRBJ2-7,NA,CSVDVGRRGEQYF
16,TRBV11-1,TRBD1,TRBJ2-2,NA,CASSSDRGLYTGELFF
12,TRBV6-5,NA,TRBJ2-7,NA,CASSIGPVEQYF